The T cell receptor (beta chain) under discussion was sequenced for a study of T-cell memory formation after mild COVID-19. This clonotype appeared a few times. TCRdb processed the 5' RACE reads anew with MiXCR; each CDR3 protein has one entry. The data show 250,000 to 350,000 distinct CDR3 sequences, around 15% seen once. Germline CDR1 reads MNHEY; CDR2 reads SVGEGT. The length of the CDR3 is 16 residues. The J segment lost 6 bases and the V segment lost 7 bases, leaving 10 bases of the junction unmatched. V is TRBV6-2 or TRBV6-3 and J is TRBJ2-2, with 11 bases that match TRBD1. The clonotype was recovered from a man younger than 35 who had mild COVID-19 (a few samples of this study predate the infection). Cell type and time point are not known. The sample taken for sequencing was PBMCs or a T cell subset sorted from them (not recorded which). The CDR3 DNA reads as TGTGCCAGCACCCTACGGGGACAGGGGGTTCCCGGGGAGCTGTTTTTT. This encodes CASTLRGQGVPGELFF.